This T cell receptor (beta chain) was profiled in a study of vaccination and CD4 T cells after COVID-19. Study context: Overlapping SARS-CoV-2, HCoV-NL63, HCoV-OC43 and HCoV-229E spike peptides were used to stimulate cells.

The Oncomine TCR Beta short-read assay was applied to DNA of cultured CD4+ T cells. Each CDR3 protein is one row after TCRdb ran MiXCR on the PCR reads. Of 14,000 or so distinct CDR3 sequences listed, about half are singletons. Germline CDR1 is MNHEY and CDR2 is SMNVEV (reference sequence). Trimming stripped 2 bases from V and 4 bases from J, with 11 bases between. This CDR3 is 14 amino acids long. Remarks on this clonotype: What it recognizes is unknown.

Described treatment: roughly ten-day PBMC culture with coronavirus spike peptide pools or control peptides (ViraFEST assay). V and J are TRBV27 and TRBJ2-5, with D perhaps given as TRBD1 or TRBD2 (5 bases each). This clonotype was obtained from a human donor who had recovered from COVID-19. The specimen was CD4+ T cells from blood, cultured in vitro, collected before SARS-CoV-2 vaccination. DNA for the CDR3: TGTGCCAGCAGTTTAGGGGGTTTTCGAGAGACCCAGTACTTC. Its protein is CASSLGGFRETQYF.